The clone carrying this T cell receptor (beta chain) occurred a few times. What it binds is unknown. The record originates from a study of T cells in Graves' hyperthyroidism and ophthalmopathy. Overall study results and limits: Using 13 V-J features, a model discriminated ophthalmopathy from stable hyperthyroidism.

It was RNA transcripts that yielded the amplified TCR beta CDR3 regions. TCR CDR3 regions were first amplified by RT-PCR with HTBI primers. Using its own MiXCR run on the multiplex PCR reads, TCRdb lists one record per CDR3 protein. The sample has about 560,000 distinct CDR3 sequences; approximately 16% are singletons. V was cut by 6 bases and J by 0 bases, with 15 bases left in between. The CDR3 covers 15 residues. Germline CDR1 and CDR2: SGHTA and FQGNSA. Participants, patients aged 18 to 65, had newly diagnosed hyperthyroidism with a duration under 2 months. Patients with uncontrolled infections, other autoimmune diseases, pregnancy or lactation were excluded. Diagnostic assessment was based on clinical symptoms, serum thyroxine and TRAb, thyroid ultrasound and orbital computed tomography.

This TCR was sampled from a woman between 18 and 30 years old with Graves' hyperthyroidism. The specimen was blood. The chain is built from TRBV7-2 and TRBJ2-7, with D hard to call. CDR3 loop: CASSLRSYSSYEQYF. CDR3 nucleotides: TGTGCCAGCAGTTTACGGTCTTATAGCTCCTACGAGCAGTACTTC.